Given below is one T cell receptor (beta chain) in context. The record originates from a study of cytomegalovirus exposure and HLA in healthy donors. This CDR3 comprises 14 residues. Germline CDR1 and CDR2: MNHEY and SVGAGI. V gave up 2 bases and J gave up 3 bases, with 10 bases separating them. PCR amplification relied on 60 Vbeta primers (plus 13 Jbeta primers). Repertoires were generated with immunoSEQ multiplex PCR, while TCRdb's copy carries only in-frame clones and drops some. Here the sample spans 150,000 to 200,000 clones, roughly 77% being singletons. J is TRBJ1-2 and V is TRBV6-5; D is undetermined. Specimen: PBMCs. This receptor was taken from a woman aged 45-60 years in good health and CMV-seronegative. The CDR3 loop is CASSYGVGDYGYTF. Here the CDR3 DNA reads TGTGCCAGCAGTTACGGAGTGGGTGACTATGGCTACACCTTC.